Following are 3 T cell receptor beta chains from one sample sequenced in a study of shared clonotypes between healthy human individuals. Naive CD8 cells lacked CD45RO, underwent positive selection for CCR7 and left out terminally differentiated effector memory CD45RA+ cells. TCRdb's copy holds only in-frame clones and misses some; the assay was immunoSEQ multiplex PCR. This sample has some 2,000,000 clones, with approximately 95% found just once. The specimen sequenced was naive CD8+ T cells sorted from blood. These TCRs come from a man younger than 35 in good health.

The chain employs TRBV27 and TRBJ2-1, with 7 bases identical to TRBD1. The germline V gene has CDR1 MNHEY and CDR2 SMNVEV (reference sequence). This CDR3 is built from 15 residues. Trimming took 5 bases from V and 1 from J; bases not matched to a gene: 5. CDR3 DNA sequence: TGTGCCAGCAGTATAAACAGGGGTTCCTACAATGAGCAGTTCTTC. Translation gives CASSINRGSYNEQFF.

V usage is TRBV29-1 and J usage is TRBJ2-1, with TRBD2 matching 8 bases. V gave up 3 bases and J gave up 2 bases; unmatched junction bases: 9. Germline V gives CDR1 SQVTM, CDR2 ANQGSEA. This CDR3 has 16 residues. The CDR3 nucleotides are TGCAGCGTTGACGTCAGTGCGGGGGGTACCTACAATGAGCAGTTCTTC. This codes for CSVDVSAGGTYNEQFF.

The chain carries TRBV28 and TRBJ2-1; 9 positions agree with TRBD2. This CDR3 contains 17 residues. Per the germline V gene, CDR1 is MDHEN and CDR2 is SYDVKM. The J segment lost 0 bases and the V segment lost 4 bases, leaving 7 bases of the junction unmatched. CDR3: CASSSEQRGVSYNEQFF. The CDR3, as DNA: TGTGCCAGCAGTTCCGAACAGCGGGGGGTCTCCTACAATGAGCAGTTCTTC.